The 18 T cell receptor beta chains presented below share a single source sample, sequenced in a study of spatial heterogeneity in lung cancer. Findings of the study overall: Mutation counts in tumors were tracked by counts of expanded intratumoral alpha and beta TCRs.

No antigen has been identified for these receptors. TCRdb independently ran MiXCR on the 5' RACE reads; one entry per CDR3 protein. The sample carries under 20,000 distinct CDR3 sequences, 5% to 6% recorded once. The time point denotes: sample taken at primary tumor resection. The sample in question was lung tumor tissue, obtained at surgery. The receptors derive from a female donor with early-stage non-small cell lung cancer.

This clonotype was seen once. Little can be read into the size of this beta chain, an off-target read in a library designed for alpha chains. V gene TRBV5-1 combines with J gene TRBJ2-5; 7 bases match TRBD1. V gave up 4 bases and J gave up 10 bases; unmatched junction bases: 13. The germline CDR1 and CDR2 sequences are SGHRS and YFSETQ. The length of the CDR3 is 14 residues. The CDR3 DNA reads TGCGCCAGCAGCGAACAGACGGACAGGTGGGACCAGTACTTC. Translation: CASSEQTDRWDQYF.

This clonotype showed up many times. A library made for alpha chains picked up this beta chain off target, so its size means little. The rearrangement links TRBV10-2 to TRBJ2-7; tentatively, D is TRBD2 (6 bases). The V gene's germline CDR1 is WSHSY and CDR2 SAAADI. The CDR3 runs to 14 residues. V was clipped by 6 bases and J by 7 bases, with 19 bases between them. DNA of the CDR3: TGCGCCAGCAGGGAGGGGACTTCATCGGGGGAGCAGTACTTC. It encodes CASREGTSSGEQYF.

By frequency in the sample, this clonotype is medium-sized. This beta chain represents an off-target read in a library built for alpha chains; its size is of limited meaning. The V call is TRBV12-3 or TRBV12-4, the J call TRBJ2-5; D is possibly TRBD1 (5 bases). Between the trimmed V and J ends, which lost 0 bases and 3 bases, there was a span of 5 bases. The CDR3 spans 13 residues. The CDR3 coding sequence is TGTGCCAGCAGTTTAGCCAGGGAAGAGACCCAGTACTTC. Translating gives CASSLAREETQYF.

This clonotype was counted many times. Within a library made for alpha chains, this beta chain is off target, and its count is uninformative. The chain uses TRBV24-1 and TRBJ2-1, with 7 bases lining up with TRBD2. Germline CDR1 KGHDR, CDR2 SFDVKD. This CDR3 comprises 15 residues. The V and J ends lost 5 bases and 3 bases, in that order; junction bases with no gene match: 6. The CDR3: CATSGGEGNYNEQFF. The CDR3 nucleotides read TGTGCCACCAGTGGAGGGGAGGGTAACTACAATGAGCAGTTCTTC.

This clonotype occurred many times. A library made for alpha chains picked up this beta chain off target, so its size means little. The V call is TRBV28, the J call TRBJ2-7, with D maybe TRBD2 (6 bases). With 7 bases removed from V and 3 bases from J, the gap between germline ends came to 13 bases. Germline CDR1 MDHEN, CDR2 SYDVKM. This CDR3 is 13 amino acids long. The CDR3 protein is CASNKEGFYEQYF. The CDR3 DNA sequence: TGTGCCAGCAATAAGGAGGGGTTCTACGAGCAGTACTTC.

Many counts were recorded for this clonotype. With the library built for alpha chains, this beta chain is off target and its frequency is not meaningful. The chain recombines TRBV20-1 with TRBJ1-2; D is unclear. V was clipped by 1 base and J by 3 bases, with 15 bases between them. The length of the CDR3 is 15 residues. CDR1 and CDR2 (germline): DFQATT, SNEGSKA (reference sequence). As DNA, the CDR3 is TGCAGTGCTAGAGTTCGAACACAGTGGGACTATGGCTACACCTTC. It translates to CSARVRTQWDYGYTF.

Many counts were recorded for this clonotype. This beta chain was picked up by a library intended for alpha chains and is off target, so its count carries little meaning. The rearrangement uses TRBV5-5 and TRBJ1-2; possibly TRBD1 for D (5 bases). The CDR3 contains 13 residues. Germline V gene lookup returns CDR1 SGHKS and CDR2 YYEKEE (reference sequence). V lost 0 bases to trimming and J lost 4 bases, with 7 bases between them. The CDR3 region is CASSLGQLYGYTF. The CDR3 DNA follows: TGTGCCAGCAGCTTGGGACAGCTCTATGGCTACACCTTC.

This clonotype was counted many times. Within a library made for alpha chains, this beta chain is off target, and its count is uninformative. The chain links TRBV20-1 to TRBJ2-5; D unclear. The length of the CDR3 is 12 residues. The germline gives CDR1 DFQATT, CDR2 SNEGSKA (reference sequence). The V end was cut by 3 bases, the J end by 4 bases, with 9 bases between. Written as DNA, the CDR3 is TGCAGTGCTAGGGATAGCCCAGAGACCCAGTACTTC. This gives the protein CSARDSPETQYF.

Notes on this clonotype: Found in a library prepared for alpha chains, this beta chain is an off-target read, and its abundance has little meaning. The chain is built from TRBV5-1 and TRBJ2-2, with D perhaps matching TRBD1 or TRBD2 (5 bases each). The CDR3 has 15 residues. V shed 0 bases and J shed 4 bases, with 10 bases lying between them. Germline V gene sequence: CDR1 SGHRS, CDR2 YFSETQ. CDR3 sequence reads: CASSLDVGGTGELFF. DNA of the CDR3: TGCGCCAGCAGCTTGGACGTTGGGGGCACCGGGGAGCTGTTTTTT.

This clonotype was seen a handful of times. This beta chain is an unintended read in a library built for alpha chains; its size means little. This chain uses TRBV6-5 with TRBJ1-5; D may be TRBD1 (6 bases). Germline V gene sequence: CDR1 MNHEY, CDR2 SVGAGI. V was clipped by 5 bases and J by 3 bases, with 17 bases between them. The CDR3 covers 16 residues. The CDR3 coding sequence is TGTGCCAGCAGTAACCTAGGGGGGGCAGACAATCAGCCCCAGCATTTT. Protein: CASSNLGGADNQPQHF.

This clonotype was observed many times. This beta chain lies outside the target of a library built for alpha chains; its clone size means little. CDR3 sequence: CSARDWLAGGGDTQYF. CDR3 bases: TGCAGTGCTAGAGATTGGCTAGCGGGAGGGGGAGATACGCAGTATTTT. The chain uses TRBV20-1 and TRBJ2-3, with TRBD2 matching over 12 bases. The CDR3 spans 16 residues. The V and J ends lost 0 bases and 5 bases, in that order; junction bases with no gene match: 6. CDR1 is DFQATT and CDR2 is SNEGSKA in the germline V gene (reference sequence).

This clonotype was observed at least ten times. The library was prepared for alpha chains; this beta chain is a stray read, so its frequency means little. The chain employs TRBV7-8 and TRBJ2-7, with TRBD1 matching over 7 bases. Germline trimming cut 7 bases from V and 6 bases from J; bases unmatched to any gene: 12. Germline V lookup: CDR1 SGHVS, CDR2 FQNEAQ. The CDR3 loop spans 14 amino acids. The DNA for the CDR3 is TGTGCCAGCACCCGACAGGGCTCCTCTACCGAGCAGTACTTC. It yields the protein CASTRQGSSTEQYF.

The table lists this clonotype with many counts. The library was built for alpha chains, so this beta chain is an off-target read and its size means little. This chain connects TRBV18 to TRBJ1-6, with 9 bases identical to TRBD1. Germline V gives CDR1 KGHSH, CDR2 LQKENI. Trimming cost V 5 bases and J 9 bases; bases outside gene matches: 5. The CDR3 loop spans 14 amino acids. Here the CDR3 reads CASSSGQGPSPLHF. The CDR3 DNA follows: TGTGCCAGCTCATCAGGACAGGGGCCTTCACCCCTCCACTTT.

This clonotype came up many times. Since it is a stray read in a library aimed at alpha chains, this beta chain has a size that is not meaningful. The V call is TRBV20-1, the J call TRBJ2-7; perhaps TRBD1 as D (8 bases). Germline V gene lookup returns CDR1 DFQATT and CDR2 SNEGSKA (reference sequence). The CDR3 runs 15 residues. V lost 1 base and J 4 bases, leaving 17 bases between the germline ends. CDR3 in DNA: TGCAGTGCTAGAGCACCCGGGGGGACAGGATACGAGCAGTACTTC. Protein: CSARAPGGTGYEQYF.

As regards this clonotype: A library made for alpha chains picked up this beta chain off target, so its size means little. The V and J genes are TRBV12-3 or TRBV12-4 and TRBJ1-2; the D gene is possibly TRBD1 (5 bases). V was pared by 5 bases and J by 4 bases, with 11 bases between. CDR3 length equals 13 residues. In DNA, the CDR3 is TGTGCCAGCAGTCCGAGGGACTTCTATGGCTACACCTTC. As protein: CASSPRDFYGYTF.

This clonotype was observed at least ten times. This beta chain is an off-target read within a library intended for alpha chains, so its frequency means little. This chain connects TRBV15 to TRBJ1-2; 9 nucleotides match TRBD1. CDR1 and CDR2 (germline): LNHNV, YYDKDF (reference sequence). This CDR3 comprises 16 residues. After removal of 0 bases from V and 4 bases from J, the junction contained 6 bases not matched to a gene. The CDR3: CATSRDTGGSGYGYTF. The CDR3 coding sequence is TGTGCCACCAGCAGAGATACAGGGGGCTCTGGCTATGGCTACACCTTC.

This clonotype was recorded at least ten times. This beta chain lies outside the target of a library built for alpha chains; its clone size means little. V is TRBV3-1 and J is TRBJ1-4; TRBD1 might be the D (5 bases). The CDR3 runs to 15 residues. Looked up from germline, CDR1 is LGHDT and CDR2 is YNNKEL (reference sequence). V was pared by 4 bases and J by 0 bases, with 9 bases between. The CDR3 DNA follows: TGTGCCAGCAGCCCCTGGGGGGCAACTAATGAAAAACTGTTTTTT. This encodes CASSPWGATNEKLFF.

This clonotype was detected ten times or more. A library made for alpha chains picked up this beta chain off target, so its size means little. The chain recombines TRBV7-9 with TRBJ2-2; 13 positions agree with TRBD2. CDR1 and CDR2 from the germline V gene are SEHNR and FQNEAQ (reference sequence). This CDR3 has 19 residues. Losses at the gene ends were 3 bases for V and 4 bases for J; bases not matched to a gene: 11. The CDR3 DNA reads TGTGCCAGCAGCTTCGACCCTAAGACTAGCGGGAGGCTCACCGGGGAGCTGTTTTTT. It encodes CASSFDPKTSGRLTGELFF.